This T cell receptor (beta chain) was documented in a study of blood T cell repertoires in COVID-19. Looking at the study overall: Sources were T cells, B-cell-depleted T cells, or PBMCs; the material itself was cDNA or gDNA.

This clone was seen once. The CDR3 runs 13 residues. Germline loops: CDR1 SNHLY, CDR2 FYNNEI. Deletions cut 6 bases from V and 2 bases from J, with 10 bases between. As handled by the study authors: Amplified reference gene primers provided the basis for estimating nucleated cell counts. Profiling relied on immunoSEQ multiplex PCR, and the TCRdb table lists in-frame clones only, not all of them. The V and J calls and clone size come from that table; D and trimming were worked out from the DNA. In the table there are 110,000 or so clones, more than 75% of which are singletons. The source of this sequence is a woman in her thirties or forties with acute or convalescent COVID-19. This chain connects TRBV2 to TRBJ1-2; TRBD1 might be the D (5 bases). Sequences were obtained from peripheral blood. CDR3 sequence reads: CASRGGVNYGYTF. CDR3 in DNA: TGTGCCAGCAGGGGGGGAGTGAACTATGGCTACACCTTC.